This paragraph reports one T cell receptor beta chain. This sample is part of a study of blood T cells in healthy people across ages. Primers used in a second PCR of about 6 to 11 cycles were a sample-barcoded 5' primer and a J-beta primer mix. A single record per CDR3 protein comes from TCRdb applying MiXCR to the 5' RACE reads. The repertoire holds approximately 760,000 distinct CDR3 sequences, with 20% to 25% as singletons. CDR1 is MNHEY and CDR2 is SMNVEV in the germline V gene (reference sequence). This CDR3 is built from 16 residues. Trimming took 6 bases from V and 4 from J, leaving 19 bases between them. The data were also submitted as part of a second study, on T cells of mothers and their children.

The sequence was collected from a boy aged 5-17 years in good health. Input material: blood. The chain combines TRBV27 with TRBJ2-1; D remains unclear. Here the CDR3 reads CASRSGIMGDYNEQFF. The CDR3 nucleotides are TGTGCCAGCAGAAGTGGGATCATGGGTGATTACAATGAGCAGTTCTTC.